A single T cell receptor beta chain is shown here with its context. Original processing methods: Estimated nucleated cell counts came from reference gene primer amplification. Method: immunoSEQ multiplex PCR; TCRdb's copy keeps in-frame clones and lacks some. That table is the source of V, J and clone size, and D and trimming were worked out from the DNA. The sample holds some 20,000 clones, 75% to 95% seen once. These data originate in a study of blood T cell repertoires in COVID-19. About the research overall: PBMCs, B-cell-depleted T cells, or T cells provided the cDNA or gDNA that made up the material.

Germline CDR1 and CDR2: SGHNT and YYREEE (reference sequence). V lost 4 bases and J 1 base, leaving 11 bases between the germline ends. CDR3 length equals 14 residues. This receptor was taken from a human donor in a cohort sampled during active COVID-19. V is TRBV5-4 and J is TRBJ1-1; TRBD1 is a possible D gene (6 bases). Sequenced: peripheral blood. The CDR3 spells CASSPQGSNTEAFF. CDR3 nucleotides: TGTGCCAGCAGCCCTCAGGGGTCGAACACTGAAGCTTTCTTT.